This TCR beta chain comes out of a study of cytomegalovirus exposure and HLA in healthy donors. Across the study: Genotyping showed 81% of 300 to 450 donors falling in the Caucasian-associated ancestry cluster.

The PCR contained 60 Vbeta and 13 Jbeta primers. Clones were read by immunoSEQ multiplex PCR, and TCRdb kept only the in-frame ones, dropping some. The sample consists of about 160,000 clones, about three quarters of them appearing once. A remark on this clone: What it binds is not known.

Germline-derived CDR1 and CDR2 are SEHNR and FQNEAQ (reference sequence). V was shortened by 10 bases and J by 9 bases, with 16 bases between the two germline ends. The CDR3 consists of 13 residues. Overall study results and limits: Whilst most TCR sequences proved rare, a subset of public TCRs occurred across many donors. Presence/absence analyses treated sequencing depth as roughly uniform across donors. Fewer N-insertions (relative to the approximately 700-donor mean) were reportedly seen in an Asian-associated ancestry cluster in a later analysis.

The chain joins TRBV7-9 to TRBJ1-6; TRBD1 is a possible D gene (6 bases). Sequenced input: PBMCs. This receptor was taken from a female donor in good health and CMV-seronegative. The chain's CDR3 is CATIRGAGSPLHF. Written as DNA, the CDR3 is TGTGCCACCATCCGGGGGGCAGGTTCACCCCTCCACTTT.